The rows below give T cell receptor beta chains drawn from one sample of a study of blood T cell repertoires in COVID-19. Assay used: immunoSEQ multiplex PCR; TCRdb lists only in-frame clones, some missing. The profile shows 70,000 or so clones, under 90% of them singletons. Sequenced sample: peripheral blood. Receptors were obtained from a man in his 70s with active or convalescent COVID-19. CDR3s include the opening cysteine and the closing phenylalanine or tryptophan.

j_gene | v_gene | CDR3aa
TRBJ1-1 | TRBV28 | CASSSSDRPNTEAFF
TRBJ2-7 | TRBV6-5 | CASSYHLQARGSEQYF
TRBJ1-2 | TRBV5-1 | CASSPGGGYTF
TRBJ2-1 | TRBV7-3 | CASSLFGYDEQFF
TRBJ2-3 | TRBV5-1 | CASSLAGGGTDTQYF
TRBJ1-3 | TRBV4-1 | CASSQDERTGNTIYF
TRBJ2-7 | TRBV5-1 | CASSLPSVTNEQYF
TRBJ2-7 | TRBV28 | CASSLTGAPWEQYF
TRBJ1-2 | TRBV19 | CASSISPDYGYTF
TRBJ2-3 | TRBV6-2/TRBV6-3 | CASSYFQLTDTQYF
TRBJ2-1 | TRBV7-9 | CASSSGVEQFF
TRBJ2-1 | TRBV2 | CASGLAGGHNEQFF
TRBJ2-5 | TRBV29-1 | CSVEVGGARETQYF
TRBJ2-7 | TRBV30 | CAWSVKGAYEQYF
TRBJ2-3 | TRBV29-1 | CSVDEGRTDTQYF
TRBJ2-5 | TRBV19 | CATYQPGETQYF
TRBJ2-7 | TRBV28 | CASFDRNSYEQYF
TRBJ2-4 | TRBV2 | CAVGAAGLLSSVNIQYF
TRBJ1-1 | TRBV27 | CASSLHVGSSGAFF
TRBJ2-1 | TRBV3-1/TRBV3-2 | CASSLRTGGNEQFF
TRBJ2-3 | TRBV9 | CASSTSGNPYRADTQYF
TRBJ1-6 | TRBV6-6 | CASSLNQGGSSYNSPLHF
TRBJ1-6 | TRBV19 | CASSITAGFSSYNSPLHF
TRBJ2-7 | TRBV6-5 | CASSYNRRDSREQYF
TRBJ1-2 | TRBV24-1 | CATSHGQGVYGYTF
TRBJ2-7 | TRBV21-1 | CASSYYLTPTGVRVYEQYF
TRBJ2-3 | TRBV11-3 | CASSLSFGSTDTQYF
TRBJ2-1 | TRBV2 | CASSEALRDNEQFF
TRBJ1-2 | TRBV28 | CASSISRGRRGNYGYTF
TRBJ2-1 | TRBV4-1 | CASSQDPRGLAGPYNEQFF
TRBJ1-1 | TRBV10-3 | CAISEGTGRDTEAFF
TRBJ2-5 | TRBV7-9 | CASSLAGGETQYF
TRBJ1-1 | TRBV25-1 | CASSDRGIMGTEAFF
TRBJ1-6 | TRBV4-3 | CASSPDGRPTYNSPLHF
TRBJ2-7 | TRBV5-1 | CASSGDTSYEQYF
TRBJ1-2 | TRBV19 | CASSISLGQTNYGYTF
TRBJ2-7 | TRBV7-8 | CASSLGGSQNEQYF
TRBJ2-5 | TRBV5-1 | CASSYRDGGTQYF
TRBJ2-7 | TRBV3-1/TRBV3-2 | CASSPLAGAYEQYF
TRBJ1-2 | TRBV6-5 | CASSYSTGGGYTF
TRBJ2-7 | TRBV5-1 | CASMVVAGGPYEQYF
TRBJ1-5 | TRBV6-2/TRBV6-3 | CASSYGQVGNQPQHF
TRBJ1-1 | TRBV28 | CASSLWGGMNTEAFF
TRBJ1-2 | TRBV28 | CASSLGQYGYTF
TRBJ2-2 | TRBV30 | CAWAGRTGELFF